The present T cell receptor (beta chain) was sequenced within a study of blood T cells in healthy people across ages. Researchers collected around 11 milliliters of peripheral blood from every single donor. With each sample, at least 5 micrograms of total RNA were extracted. A second PCR of roughly 7 to 11 cycles used a sample-barcoded 5' primer and a J-beta primer mix. A single record per CDR3 protein comes from TCRdb applying MiXCR to the 5' RACE reads. This table holds 700,000 to 850,000 distinct CDR3 sequences, roughly 50% found once. Findings and limits, study-wide: Conclusively comparing naive with antigen-experienced cells was impossible with unsorted PBMCs.

For this clonotype: Its target is not known.

This CDR3 has 13 residues. CDR1 is DFQATT, CDR2 SNEGSKA, per germline (reference sequence). Trimming cost V 3 bases and J 14 bases; bases outside gene matches: 10. This sequence was found in a man older than 75 in good health. The sample consisted of blood. This chain links TRBV20-1 with TRBJ2-3; 11 bases align to TRBD2. CDR3 DNA sequence: TGCAGTGCTAGGGTAACTAGCGGGGGAAACGCGTATTTT. Translation: CSARVTSGGNAYF.